Below, one T cell receptor (beta chain) is given with its context. These data originate in a study of blood T cell repertoires in COVID-19. Overall study context: The cDNA or gDNA used as material had been derived from T cells, B-cell-depleted T cells, or PBMCs.

Germline V gives CDR1 SGHTA, CDR2 FQGNSA. The CDR3 contains 12 residues. V was pared by 5 bases and J by 6 bases, with 2 bases of the junction left unmatched. Original analysis: From reference gene primer amplification, estimates of nucleated cell counts were derived. TCRdb's copy holds only in-frame clones and misses some; the assay was immunoSEQ multiplex PCR. The DNA was the basis for D and trimming; V, J and clone size are from that table. The sample includes 55,000 to 80,000 clones, roughly four fifths of them seen just once. J is TRBJ2-7 and V is TRBV7-2; 9 bases map to TRBD2. The receptor was derived from a man between 65 and 85 years old with acute or convalescent COVID-19. The sequencing sample was made of peripheral blood. The CDR3 region has the DNA TGTGCCAGCAGCGTTAGCGGGAGCGAGCAGTACTTC. This sequence encodes CASSVSGSEQYF. Full variable domain (outside the CDR3, taken from reference TRBV7-2 and TRBJ2-7): GAGVSQSPSNKVTEKGKDVELRCDPISGHTALYWYRQSLGQGLEFLIYFQGNSAPDKSGLPSDRFSAERTGGSVSTLTIQRTQQEDSAVYLCASSVSGSEQYFGPGTRLTVT.